The 20 T cell receptor beta chains listed next were all sequenced from one sample in a study of shared T cell receptors in the human thymus. Measured with immunoSEQ multiplex PCR; TCRdb has only the in-frame clones, and not every one. The table lists fewer than 700,000 clones, over 75% of them singletons. The same data also contributed to another study, on human thymus T cells.

The sequencing sample was made of thymocytes. The origin of the receptors is a boy younger than two with a congenital heart defect.

This rearrangement joins TRBV5-1 to TRBJ2-1; tentatively, D is TRBD2 (5 bases). The CDR3 covers 15 residues. Trimming stripped 4 bases from V and 6 bases from J, with 17 bases between. Germline V CDR1 and CDR2: SGHRS, YFSETQ. The CDR3 loop reads CASSEDYGLGNEQFF. CDR3 in DNA: TGCGCCAGCAGCGAAGACTACGGGTTGGGCAATGAGCAGTTCTTC.

This clone occurred a few times. The chain joins TRBV29-1 to TRBJ2-1; D might be TRBD2 (6 bases). The CDR3 sequence is 15 residues long. The V end was cut by 6 bases, the J end by 0 bases, with 15 bases between. CDR1 is SQVTM and CDR2 is ANQGSEA in the germline V gene. The DNA for the CDR3 is TGCAGCGTGACGGGGGTCGGGGCCTCCTACAATGAGCAGTTCTTC. It yields the protein CSVTGVGASYNEQFF.

This chain joins TRBV19 and TRBJ1-2; 8 bases map to TRBD1. This CDR3 has 16 residues. With V trimmed by 3 bases and J by 5 bases, 11 bases remained unmatched. Germline loops: CDR1 LNHDA, CDR2 SQIVND (reference sequence). CDR3 coding DNA: TGTGCCAGTAGTATCGGAGGTACAGGGGGTTCATATGGCTACACCTTC. Its protein product is CASSIGGTGGSYGYTF.

The chain uses TRBV5-6 and TRBJ1-1; TRBD1 aligns across 7 bases. Trimming at V came to 0 bases and at J to 5 bases, leaving 19 bases not matched to a gene. Germline V gene sequence: CDR1 SGHDT, CDR2 YYEEEE. CDR3 size: 19 residues. CDR3: CASSLAEGRQGRGRTEAFF. CDR3 DNA: TGTGCCAGCAGCTTGGCCGAAGGGAGACAGGGCCGAGGGAGGACTGAAGCTTTCTTT.

The V gene is TRBV27, the J gene TRBJ2-7, with D possibly matching TRBD1 (6 bases). This CDR3 contains 20 residues. From germline, CDR1 is MNHEY and CDR2 SMNVEV (reference sequence). Trimming removed 3 bases from V and 2 bases from J, with 29 bases in between. CDR3 in amino acids: CASSFYPDRLTPPTPYEQYF. CDR3 in DNA: TGTGCCAGCAGTTTTTACCCAGACAGGCTGACACCCCCTACCCCCTACGAGCAGTACTTC.

This clone has just a few counts. This chain links TRBV29-1 with TRBJ2-6; D might be TRBD2 (6 bases). Germline lookup yields CDR1 SQVTM and CDR2 ANQGSEA. Trimming cost V 4 bases and J 0 bases, with 13 bases left between them. The CDR3 spans 16 residues. This chain's CDR3 is CSVGVAEDSGANVLTF. The CDR3 DNA is TGCAGCGTTGGGGTAGCGGAGGACTCTGGGGCCAACGTCCTGACTTTC.

The genes are TRBV6-6 and TRBJ2-3; weak D call: TRBD2 (5 bases). Germline V gene lookup returns CDR1 MNHNY and CDR2 SVGAGI (reference sequence). The CDR3 has 15 residues. Trimming removed 0 bases from V and 0 bases from J, with 7 bases in between. The DNA for the CDR3 is TGTGCCAGCAGTTACTCTCCGGGAAGCACAGATACGCAGTATTTT. Translation: CASSYSPGSTDTQYF.

The chain employs TRBV27 and TRBJ2-2; TRBD1 matches 8 bases. Trimming took 5 bases from V and 0 from J; bases not matched to a gene: 2. The CDR3 contains 15 residues. Looked up from germline, CDR1 is MNHEY and CDR2 is SMNVEV (reference sequence). CDR3 region: CASSAQGANTGELFF. The DNA for the CDR3 is TGTGCCAGCAGTGCACAGGGGGCGAACACCGGGGAGCTGTTTTTT.

The V call is TRBV7-7, the J call TRBJ1-2; possibly TRBD1 for D (5 bases). Germline V CDR1 and CDR2: SSHAT, FNYEAQ (reference sequence). The CDR3 contains 15 residues. The DNA of the CDR3 is TGTGCTATCCTACCTCTGGGGGGAATACGGTATGGCTACACCTTC. It encodes CAILPLGGIRYGYTF.

J is TRBJ2-7 and V is TRBV11-3, with D perhaps TRBD2 (5 bases). V was cut by 4 bases and J by 4 bases, with 17 bases left in between. The CDR3 consists of 15 residues. Germline V gene sequence: CDR1 SGHNT, CDR2 YENEEA. This chain's CDR3 is CASSSDYYREYEQYF. As DNA, the CDR3 is TGTGCCAGCAGCTCCGACTATTACCGAGAATACGAGCAGTACTTC.

The chain is built from TRBV27 and TRBJ2-1; TRBD2 agrees at 10 bases. Germline lookup yields CDR1 MNHEY and CDR2 SMNVEV (reference sequence). This CDR3 contains 13 residues. The ends lost 10 bases at V and 8 bases at J; junction bases unmatched: 8. The chain's CDR3 is CATRAGGPYEQFF. The CDR3 nucleotides read TGTGCCACCAGAGCGGGAGGGCCCTATGAGCAGTTCTTC.

This clone was detected a few times. This chain uses TRBV28 with TRBJ2-7; D ambiguous. Trimming took 2 bases from V and 0 from J, leaving 14 bases between them. CDR1 and CDR2 from the germline V gene are MDHEN and SYDVKM. This CDR3 has 16 amino acids. CDR3 sequence reads: CASSLPTVPSSYEQYF. Written as DNA, the CDR3 is TGTGCCAGCAGTTTACCTACGGTCCCGAGCTCCTACGAGCAGTACTTC.

V gene TRBV6-1 combines with J gene TRBJ2-1, with 12 bases that match TRBD1. Germline V gene sequence: CDR1 MNHNS, CDR2 SASEGT. This CDR3 is 16 amino acids long. V lost 4 bases and J lost 7; bases outside the gene matches: 8. For the CDR3, the DNA is TGTGCCAGCAGTGTAGGGACAGGGGGCATGGGGAATGAGCAGTTCTTC. Its translation: CASSVGTGGMGNEQFF.

This chain connects TRBV4-3 to TRBJ2-3, with D possibly matching TRBD1 (5 bases). CDR3 length: 18 amino acids. V dropped 4 bases and J dropped 3 bases, with 23 bases sitting between them. CDR1 LGHNA and CDR2 YSLEER come from the germline V gene. The CDR3 loop is CASSRDVGKGRWTDTQYF. DNA for the CDR3: TGCGCCAGCAGCCGAGATGTGGGTAAGGGGCGGTGGACAGATACGCAGTATTTT.

This chain connects TRBV4-1 to TRBJ2-3; D is possibly TRBD2 (6 bases). Per germline, CDR1 MGHRA and CDR2 YSYEKL. This CDR3 is built from 16 residues. The V and J ends lost 4 bases and 2 bases respectively, with 16 bases between them. CDR3 loop: CASSLTGGISTDTQYF. The CDR3 DNA reads as TGCGCCAGCAGCCTAACCGGGGGTATTTCCACAGATACGCAGTATTTT.

The chain employs TRBV11-3 and TRBJ2-1; 8 positions match TRBD2. The germline gives CDR1 SGHNT, CDR2 YENEEA. Germline trimming cut 5 bases from V and 5 bases from J; bases unmatched to any gene: 11. The CDR3 consists of 16 residues. CDR3 bases: TGTGCCAGCAGCCTTAGGTATGCGGGAGGACACAATGAGCAGTTCTTC. This sequence encodes CASSLRYAGGHNEQFF. Using reference TRBV11-3 and TRBJ2-1 for the parts outside the CDR3, the full variable domain is EAGVVQSPRYKIIEKKQPVAFWCNPISGHNTLYWYLQNLGQGPELLIRYENEEAVDDSQLPKDRFSAERLKGVDSTLKIQPAELGDSAVYLCASSLRYAGGHNEQFFGPGTRLTVL.

The chain recombines TRBV27 with TRBJ2-2; 10 nucleotides match TRBD2. CDR1 and CDR2 from the germline V gene are MNHEY and SMNVEV (reference sequence). This CDR3 has 16 amino acids. V trimming: 4 bases; J trimming: 8 bases; junction bases outside the gene matches: 10. CDR3 coding DNA: TGTGCCAGCAGTTCCCACCCCGCTAGCGGGAGAGGGGAGCTGTTTTTT. Amino acid sequence: CASSSHPASGRGELFF.

The genes are TRBV6-1 and TRBJ1-5, with D possibly matching TRBD1 (6 bases). The germline CDR1 and CDR2 sequences are MNHNS and SASEGT. The germline V and J ends were trimmed by 0 bases and 9 bases, with 12 bases remaining between them. CDR3 length equals 14 residues. CDR3 sequence (DNA): TGTGCCAGCAGTGAAGCGTACAGGGCTCTGCCCCAGCATTTT. Its translation: CASSEAYRALPQHF.

The V call is TRBV9, the J call TRBJ2-2; 8 nucleotides match TRBD2. V shed 3 bases, J shed 8 bases, and the junction held 6 bases outside the gene matches. The CDR3 length is 14 residues. Germline CDR1 SGDLS, CDR2 YYNGEE. In nucleotides, the CDR3 is TGTGCCAGCAGCGGACCGACTAGCGCTGGGGAGCTGTTTTTT. Encoded protein: CASSGPTSAGELFF.

This sequence joins TRBV19 and TRBJ2-3; TRBD2 matches 10 bases. V dropped 3 bases and J dropped 6; count of bases not matched to a gene: 9. CDR1 and CDR2 (germline): LNHDA, SQIVND (reference sequence). The CDR3 consists of 16 residues. CDR3 nucleotide sequence: TGTGCCAGTAGTATGGCTAGCGGGAGTTTTTTTGATACGCAGTATTTT. Amino acids: CASSMASGSFFDTQYF.